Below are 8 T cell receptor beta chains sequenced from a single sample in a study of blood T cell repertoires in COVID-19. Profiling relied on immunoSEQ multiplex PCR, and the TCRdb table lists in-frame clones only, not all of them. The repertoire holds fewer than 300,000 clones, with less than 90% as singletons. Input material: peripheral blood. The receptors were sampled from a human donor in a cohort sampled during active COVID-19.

CDR3 bases: TGTGCCAGTACCACGGCCGGACAACTGAACACTGAAGCTTTCTTT. Protein product: CASTTAGQLNTEAFF. The J gene is TRBJ1-1, the V gene TRBV18, with a weak D call TRBD1 (5 bases). CDR3 length: 15 residues. The V gene lost 9 bases and the J gene lost 0 bases, with 17 bases spanning the gap. Germline values: CDR1 KGHSH, CDR2 LQKENI.

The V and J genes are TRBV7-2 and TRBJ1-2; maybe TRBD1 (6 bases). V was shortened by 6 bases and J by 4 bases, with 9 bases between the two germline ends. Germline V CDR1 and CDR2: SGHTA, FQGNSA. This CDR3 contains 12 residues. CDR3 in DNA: TGTGCCAGCAGACAGGGCCCCTATGGCTACACCTTC. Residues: CASRQGPYGYTF. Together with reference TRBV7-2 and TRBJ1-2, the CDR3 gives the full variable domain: GAGVSQSPSNKVTEKGKDVELRCDPISGHTALYWYRQSLGQGLEFLIYFQGNSAPDKSGLPSDRFSAERTGGSVSTLTIQRTQQEDSAVYLCASRQGPYGYTFGSGTRLTVV.

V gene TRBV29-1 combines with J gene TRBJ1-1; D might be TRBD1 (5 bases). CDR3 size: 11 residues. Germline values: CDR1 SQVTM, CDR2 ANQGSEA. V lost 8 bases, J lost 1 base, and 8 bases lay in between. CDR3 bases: TGCAGCTGGGGCAGGAACACTGAAGCTTTCTTT. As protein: CSWGRNTEAFF.

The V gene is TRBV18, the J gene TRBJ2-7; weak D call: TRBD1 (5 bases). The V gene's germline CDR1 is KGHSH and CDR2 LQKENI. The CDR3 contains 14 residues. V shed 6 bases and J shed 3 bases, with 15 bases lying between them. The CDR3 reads CASSPGARNYEQYF. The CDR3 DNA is TGTGCCAGCTCCCCTGGGGCTAGAAACTACGAGCAGTACTTC.

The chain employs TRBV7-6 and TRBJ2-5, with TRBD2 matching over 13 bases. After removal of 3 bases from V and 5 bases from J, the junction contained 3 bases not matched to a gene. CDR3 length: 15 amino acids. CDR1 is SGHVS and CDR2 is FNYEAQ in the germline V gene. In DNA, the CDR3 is TGTGCCAGCAGCTTCCGGACTAGCGGGAGCGAGACCCAGTACTTC. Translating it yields CASSFRTSGSETQYF.

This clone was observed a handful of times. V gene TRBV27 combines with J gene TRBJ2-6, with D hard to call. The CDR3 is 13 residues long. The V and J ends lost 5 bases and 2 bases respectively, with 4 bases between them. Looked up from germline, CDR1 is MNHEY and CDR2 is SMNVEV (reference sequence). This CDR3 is CASSLAGANVLTF. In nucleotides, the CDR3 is TGTGCCAGCAGTCTCGCTGGGGCCAACGTCCTGACTTTC. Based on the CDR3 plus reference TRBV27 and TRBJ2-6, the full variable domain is EAQVTQNPRYLITVTGKKLTVTCSQNMNHEYMSWYRQDPGLGLRQIYYSMNVEVTDKGDVPEGYKVSRKEKRNFPLILESPSPNQTSLYFCASSLAGANVLTFGAGSRLTVL.

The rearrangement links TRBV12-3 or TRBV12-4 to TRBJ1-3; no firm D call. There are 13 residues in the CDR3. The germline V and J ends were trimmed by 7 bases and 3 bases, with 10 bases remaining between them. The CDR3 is CASKRDFGNTIYF. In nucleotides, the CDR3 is TGTGCCAGCAAGAGGGATTTTGGAAACACCATATATTTT.

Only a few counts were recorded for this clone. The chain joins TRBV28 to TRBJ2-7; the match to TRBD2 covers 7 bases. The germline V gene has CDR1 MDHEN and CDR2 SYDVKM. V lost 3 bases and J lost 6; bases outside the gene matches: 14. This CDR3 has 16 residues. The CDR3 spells CASSFTGRAGLLEQYF. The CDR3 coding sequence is TGTGCCAGCAGTTTCACGGGGAGGGCCGGGCTTCTCGAGCAGTACTTC.